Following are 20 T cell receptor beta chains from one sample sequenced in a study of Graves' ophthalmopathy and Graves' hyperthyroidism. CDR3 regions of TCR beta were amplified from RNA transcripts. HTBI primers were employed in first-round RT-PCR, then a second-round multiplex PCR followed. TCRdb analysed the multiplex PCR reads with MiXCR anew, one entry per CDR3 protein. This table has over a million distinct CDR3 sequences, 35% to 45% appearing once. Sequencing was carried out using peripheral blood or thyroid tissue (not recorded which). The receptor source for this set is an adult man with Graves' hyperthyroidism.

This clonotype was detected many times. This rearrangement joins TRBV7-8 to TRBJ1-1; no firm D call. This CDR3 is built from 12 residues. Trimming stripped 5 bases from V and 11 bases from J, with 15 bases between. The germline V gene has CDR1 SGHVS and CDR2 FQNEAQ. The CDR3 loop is CASSPTPRGAFF. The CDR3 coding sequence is TGTGCCAGCAGCCCGACGCCCCGGGGTGCTTTCTTT.

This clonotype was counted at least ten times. The CDR3 protein is CASSPSEVSETQYF. The CDR3 DNA is TGTGCCAGTAGTCCTAGCGAGGTGTCAGAGACCCAGTACTTC. This chain connects TRBV19 to TRBJ2-5; TRBD2 might be the D (6 bases). V was clipped by 5 bases and J by 4 bases, with 14 bases between them. In germline, CDR1 is LNHDA, CDR2 SQIVND (reference sequence). This CDR3 is built from 14 residues.

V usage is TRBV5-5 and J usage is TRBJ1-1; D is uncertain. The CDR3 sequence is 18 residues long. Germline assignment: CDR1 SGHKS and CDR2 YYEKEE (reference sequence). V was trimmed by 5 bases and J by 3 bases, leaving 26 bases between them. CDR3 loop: CASRPAGPTPAGDTEAFF. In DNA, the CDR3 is TGTGCCAGCAGGCCCGCCGGACCCACTCCGGCCGGGGACACTGAAGCTTTCTTT.

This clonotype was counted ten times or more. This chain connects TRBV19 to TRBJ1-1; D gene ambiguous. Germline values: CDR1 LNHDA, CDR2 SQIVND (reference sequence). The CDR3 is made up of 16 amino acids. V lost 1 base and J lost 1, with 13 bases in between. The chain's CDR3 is CASSIGGSPGNTEAFF. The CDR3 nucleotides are TGTGCCAGTAGTATAGGCGGCAGTCCGGGGAACACTGAAGCTTTCTTT.

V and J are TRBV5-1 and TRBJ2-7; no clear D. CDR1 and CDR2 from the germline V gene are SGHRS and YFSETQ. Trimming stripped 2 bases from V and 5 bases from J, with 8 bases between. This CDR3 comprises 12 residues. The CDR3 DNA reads TGCGCCAGCAGCTTCTCTCCGAACGAGCAGTACTTC. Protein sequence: CASSFSPNEQYF.

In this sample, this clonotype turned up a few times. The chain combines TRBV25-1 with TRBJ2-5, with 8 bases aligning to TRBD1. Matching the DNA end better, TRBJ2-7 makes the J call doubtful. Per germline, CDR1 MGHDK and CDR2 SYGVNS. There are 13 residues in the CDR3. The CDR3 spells CASSRTGFHEQYF. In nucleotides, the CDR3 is TGTGCCAGCAGCCGGACAGGGTTCCACGAGCAGTACTTC.

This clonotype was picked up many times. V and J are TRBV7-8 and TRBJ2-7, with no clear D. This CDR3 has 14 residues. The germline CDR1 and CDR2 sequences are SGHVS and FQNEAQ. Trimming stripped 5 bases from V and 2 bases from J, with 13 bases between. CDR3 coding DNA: TGTGCCAGCAGCACGGGCCGTGGAGCCTACGAGCAGTACTTC. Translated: CASSTGRGAYEQYF.

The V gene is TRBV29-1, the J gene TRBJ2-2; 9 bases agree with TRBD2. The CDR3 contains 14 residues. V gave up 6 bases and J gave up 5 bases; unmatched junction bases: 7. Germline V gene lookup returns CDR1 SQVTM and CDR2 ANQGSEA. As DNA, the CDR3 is TGCAGCGTATATAGCGGGAGCGGGACCGGGGAGCTGTTTTTT. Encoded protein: CSVYSGSGTGELFF.

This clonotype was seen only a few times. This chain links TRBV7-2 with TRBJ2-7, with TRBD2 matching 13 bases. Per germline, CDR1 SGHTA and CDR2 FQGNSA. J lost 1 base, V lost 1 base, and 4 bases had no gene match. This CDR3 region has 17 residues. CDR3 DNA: TGTGCCAGCAGCTTAGTGGGGACTAGCGGGAAATCCTACGAGCAGTACTTC. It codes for CASSLVGTSGKSYEQYF.

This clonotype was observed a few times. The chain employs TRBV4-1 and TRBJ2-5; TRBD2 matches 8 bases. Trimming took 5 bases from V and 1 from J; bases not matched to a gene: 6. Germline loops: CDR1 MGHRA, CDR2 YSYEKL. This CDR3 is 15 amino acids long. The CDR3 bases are TGCGCCAGCAGCTGGGGACTAGTCATCCAAGAGACCCAGTACTTC. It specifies CASSWGLVIQETQYF.

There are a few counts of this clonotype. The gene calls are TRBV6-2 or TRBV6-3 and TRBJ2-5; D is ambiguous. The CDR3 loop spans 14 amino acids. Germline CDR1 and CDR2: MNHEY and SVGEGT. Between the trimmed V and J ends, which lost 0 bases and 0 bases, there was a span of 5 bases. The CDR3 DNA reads TGTGCCAGCAGTTACTCCGCTAACCAAGAGACCCAGTACTTC. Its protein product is CASSYSANQETQYF.

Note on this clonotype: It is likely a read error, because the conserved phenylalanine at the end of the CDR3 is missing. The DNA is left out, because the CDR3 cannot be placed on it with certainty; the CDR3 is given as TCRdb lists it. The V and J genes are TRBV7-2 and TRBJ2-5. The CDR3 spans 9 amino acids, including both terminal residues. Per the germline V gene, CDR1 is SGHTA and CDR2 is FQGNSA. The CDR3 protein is CASSHELFL.

The CDR3, as DNA: TGTGCCAGCAGCGAAACACAGGGTTGGGGAGAGACCCAGTACTTC. It specifies CASSETQGWGETQYF. The genes are TRBV7-9 and TRBJ2-5, with D possibly TRBD1 on 6 matching bases. The V gene's germline CDR1 is SEHNR and CDR2 FQNEAQ (reference sequence). The V and J ends lost 5 bases and 4 bases respectively, with 17 bases between them. This CDR3 contains 15 residues.

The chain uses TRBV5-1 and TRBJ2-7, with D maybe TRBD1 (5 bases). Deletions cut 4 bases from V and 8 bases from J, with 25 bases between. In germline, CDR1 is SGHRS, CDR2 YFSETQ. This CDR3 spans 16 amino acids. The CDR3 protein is CASSAPGSSQGSQQYF. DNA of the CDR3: TGCGCCAGCAGCGCGCCAGGATCCTCGCAGGGAAGTCAGCAGTACTTC.

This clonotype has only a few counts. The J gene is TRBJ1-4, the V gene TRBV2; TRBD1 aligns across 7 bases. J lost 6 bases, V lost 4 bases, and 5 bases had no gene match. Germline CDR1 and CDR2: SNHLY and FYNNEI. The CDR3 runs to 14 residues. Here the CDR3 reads CASSGQGRDEKLFF. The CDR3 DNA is TGTGCCAGCAGTGGACAGGGACGGGATGAAAAACTGTTTTTT.

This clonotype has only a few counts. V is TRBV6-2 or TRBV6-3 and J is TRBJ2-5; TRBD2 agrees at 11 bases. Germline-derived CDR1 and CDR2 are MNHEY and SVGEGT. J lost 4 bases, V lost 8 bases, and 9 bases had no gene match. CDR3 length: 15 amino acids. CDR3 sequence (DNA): TGTGCCAGCCGACCTTCGCTAGCGGGAGGAGAGACCCAGTACTTC. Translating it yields CASRPSLAGGETQYF.

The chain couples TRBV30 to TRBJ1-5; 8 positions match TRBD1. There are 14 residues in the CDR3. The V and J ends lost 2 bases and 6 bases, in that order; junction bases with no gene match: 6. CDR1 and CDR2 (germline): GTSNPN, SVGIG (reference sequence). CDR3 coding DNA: TGTGCCTGGAGTAACAGGGGGAGGGGTCAGCCCCAGCATTTT. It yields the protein CAWSNRGRGQPQHF. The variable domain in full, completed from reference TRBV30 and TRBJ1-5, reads SQTIHQWPATLVQPVGSPLSLECTVEGTSNPNLYWYRQAAGRGLQLLFYSVGIGQISSEVPQNLSASRPQDRQFILSSKKLLLSDSGFYLCAWSNRGRGQPQHFGDGTRLSIL.

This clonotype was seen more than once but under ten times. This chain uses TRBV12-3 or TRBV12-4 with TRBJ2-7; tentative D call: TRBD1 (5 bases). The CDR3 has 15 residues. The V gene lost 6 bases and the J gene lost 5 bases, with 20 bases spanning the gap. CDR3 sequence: CASSPGRGSQDEQYF. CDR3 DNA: TGTGCCAGCAGCCCCGGTAGGGGAAGTCAGGACGAGCAGTACTTC.

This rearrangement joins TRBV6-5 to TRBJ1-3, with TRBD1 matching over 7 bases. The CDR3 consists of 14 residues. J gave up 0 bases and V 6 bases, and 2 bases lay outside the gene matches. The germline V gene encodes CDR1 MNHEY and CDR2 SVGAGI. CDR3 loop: CASRRDSSGNTIYF. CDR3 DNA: TGTGCCAGCAGAAGGGACAGCTCTGGAAACACCATATATTTT.

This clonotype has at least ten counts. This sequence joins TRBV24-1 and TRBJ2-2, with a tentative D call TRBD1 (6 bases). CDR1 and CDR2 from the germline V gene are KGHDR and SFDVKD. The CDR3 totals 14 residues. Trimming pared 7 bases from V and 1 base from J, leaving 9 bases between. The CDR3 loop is CATRDRMNTGELFF. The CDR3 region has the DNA TGTGCCACCAGGGACAGAATGAACACCGGGGAGCTGTTTTTT.